This T cell receptor beta chain was retrieved from a study of blood T cells in healthy people across ages. This clonotype appeared a few times. V was shortened by 0 bases and J by 5 bases, with 11 bases between the two germline ends. This CDR3 has 14 residues. Germline V CDR1 and CDR2: SGDLS, YYNGEE. The use of a sample-barcoded 5' primer and a J-beta primer mix characterized a second PCR of roughly 7 to 11 cycles. From the 5' RACE reads, TCRdb called clonotypes with MiXCR, one entry per CDR3 protein. The sample has approximately 790,000 distinct CDR3 sequences, approximately 67% seen once. V usage is TRBV9 and J usage is TRBJ2-5; D gene unclear. Sequences were obtained from blood. This receptor was identified in a man between 25 and 39 years old in good health. The CDR3 nucleotides are TGTGCCAGCAGCGTAGGTTTAGTGTTGGAGACCCAGTACTTC. Residues: CASSVGLVLETQYF.